This T cell receptor (beta chain) emerged from a study of T cell changes during pregnancy in multiple sclerosis. Sequenced by immunoSEQ multiplex PCR; TCRdb stores in-frame clones only, minus some. In the table there are 65,000 to 75,000 clones, roughly 92% of which are singletons. This clone appeared once. Trimming pared 6 bases from V and 1 base from J, leaving 15 bases between. Germline loops: CDR1 KGHSY, CDR2 FQNENV. This CDR3 is 15 amino acids long. The sequencing here drew on peripheral blood, taken after pregnancy. The chain uses TRBV16 and TRBJ1-1; D is possibly TRBD1 (5 bases). This clonotype was sampled from a female donor in good health, enrolled as a control in a pregnancy study. In DNA form, the CDR3 reads TGTGCCAGCAGATTCGGCTTGGACAAGAACACTGAAGCTTTCTTT. Translation gives CASRFGLDKNTEAFF.